The 8 T cell receptor beta chains presented below share a single source sample, sequenced in a study of OX40 agonist ivuxolimab in advanced cancers. Method: immunoSEQ multiplex PCR; TCRdb's copy keeps in-frame clones and lacks some. The data show about 42,000 clones, 85% to 90% seen once. Sample: CD4+ or CD8+ T cells sorted from blood, taken in a trial of the OX40 agonist ivuxolimab. These TCRs come from an adult with an advanced solid tumor such as melanoma, head and neck, liver or kidney cancer.

The CDR3 spells CASSLVPEETQYF. DNA of the CDR3: TGCGCCAGCAGCTTGGTTCCGGAAGAGACCCAGTACTTC. The chain links TRBV5-1 to TRBJ2-5, with D unclear. CDR3 size: 13 residues. V dropped 0 bases and J dropped 3 bases, with 6 bases sitting between them. CDR1 and CDR2 (germline): SGHRS, YFSETQ.

The count of this clone is one. The chain combines TRBV10-3 with TRBJ1-2; TRBD1 matches at 10 bases. CDR3 size: 13 residues. Trimming removed 3 bases from V and 7 bases from J; junction bases left unmatched: 2. Germline loops: CDR1 ENHRY, CDR2 SYGVKD. CDR3 DNA: TGTGCCATCAGTGAAGGGACAGGGGTTGGCTACACCTTC. Its protein is CAISEGTGVGYTF.

The genes are TRBV28 and TRBJ1-2; 9 nucleotides agree with TRBD1. Losses at the gene ends were 5 bases for V and 5 bases for J; bases not matched to a gene: 12. There are 16 residues in the CDR3. Germline values: CDR1 MDHEN, CDR2 SYDVKM. The CDR3 DNA sequence: TGTGCCAGCAGTCCCCCTGGGACAGGGATGGGGTATGGCTACACCTTC. It encodes CASSPPGTGMGYGYTF.

The chain couples TRBV9 to TRBJ2-3; 9 positions agree with TRBD2. The CDR3 spans 15 residues. Trimming removed 1 base from V and 3 bases from J; junction bases left unmatched: 3. From germline, CDR1 is SGDLS and CDR2 YYNGEE. CDR3 nucleotides: TGTGCCAGCAGCGTACGACTAGCGGTGACAGATACGCAGTATTTT. Its protein is CASSVRLAVTDTQYF.

The chain employs TRBV14 and TRBJ2-1; TRBD2 agrees at 8 bases. Trimming at V came to 4 bases and at J to 13 bases, leaving 9 bases not matched to a gene. This CDR3 has 13 residues. The germline gives CDR1 SGHDN, CDR2 FVKESK. The CDR3 loop is CASSPLPTSGQFF. CDR3 DNA sequence: TGTGCCAGCAGCCCCCTCCCTACTAGCGGTCAGTTCTTC.

The rearrangement uses TRBV6-1 and TRBJ2-7, with 9 bases lining up with TRBD1. J lost 2 bases, V lost 6 bases, and 2 bases had no gene match. This CDR3 has 13 residues. Germline CDR1 reads MNHNS; CDR2 reads SASEGT. CDR3 sequence (DNA): TGTGCCAGCAGGGGACAGGGCACCTACGAGCAGTACTTC. Translation gives CASRGQGTYEQYF.

The chain employs TRBV28 and TRBJ2-5; 8 bases match TRBD2. Germline V CDR1 and CDR2: MDHEN, SYDVKM. The CDR3 runs to 18 residues. The trim removed 2 bases at V and 3 bases at J, leaving 14 bases unmatched. The CDR3 loop is CASSLPHSGNRVEETQYF. DNA for the CDR3: TGTGCCAGCAGTTTACCACATAGCGGGAATAGGGTCGAAGAGACCCAGTACTTC.

The chain's CDR3 is CASSFPWTGKTGELFF. CDR3 nucleotides: TGTGCCAGCAGTTTCCCCTGGACAGGGAAAACCGGGGAGCTGTTTTTT. The chain is built from TRBV28 and TRBJ2-2, with 8 bases aligning to TRBD1. The V segment lost 3 bases and the J segment 5 bases; nucleotides outside the gene matches: 8. There are 16 residues in the CDR3. CDR1 is MDHEN and CDR2 is SYDVKM in the germline V gene.